These 27 T cell receptor beta chains came from one sample sequenced in a study of vaccination effects on CD4 cells after COVID-19 (dated by TCRdb to the early 2020s). What these receptors recognize is not known. In the ViraFEST assay, PBMC were stimulated with viral peptide pools, and antigen-specific CD4+ T cell clonotypes were then identified by expansion using TCR sequencing. After roughly 11 days of culture, CD4+ T cells were isolated with the EasySep CD4+ T cell isolation kit. Participants received two doses of either the BNT162b2 or the mRNA-1273 mRNA SARS-CoV-2 vaccine. Library generation was performed with the immunoSEQ multiplex PCR assay. TCRdb provides this immuneACCESS table in a form limited to in-frame rearrangements. Some clones are lacking; in checked studies, under half of them reflect an unresolved V gene, and why the rest are absent is not known. The sample table lists approximately 83,000 clones, about three quarters of them with a count of one. Of the sample, more than 1% is held by the ten largest clones.

The input for sequencing was CD4+ T cells from PBMCs cultured with HCoV-OC43 spike peptides, taken after COVID-19 vaccination. The cell subset or site label on this specimen signifies: HCoV-OC43 spike overlapping peptide pool stimulation. These receptors originate from a human donor who received a COVID-19 vaccine.

The chain carries TRBV18 and TRBJ2-1; D not resolved. Germline loops: CDR1 KGHSH, CDR2 LQKENI. V lost 0 bases, J lost 2 bases, and 8 bases lay in between. The length of the CDR3 is 15 residues. The CDR3 spells CASSPPGWTYNEQFF. The CDR3 region has the DNA TGTGCCAGCTCACCACCGGGCTGGACCTACAATGAGCAGTTCTTC.

The chain's CDR3 is CASSSGGGGYTF. CDR3 bases: TGTGCCAGCAGTTCGGGAGGCGGTGGCTACACCTTC. The rearrangement links TRBV28 to TRBJ1-2, with D unclear. The CDR3 has 12 residues. Trimming left V 4 bases short and J 7 bases short, with 10 bases between. Germline CDR1 is MDHEN and CDR2 is SYDVKM.

This clone showed up just a few times. The rearrangement joins TRBV28 to TRBJ1-4, with D uncertain. Germline V gene lookup returns CDR1 MDHEN and CDR2 SYDVKM. The CDR3 is made up of 15 amino acids. The V gene lost 2 bases and the J gene lost 7 bases, with 14 bases spanning the gap. In DNA, the CDR3 is TGTGCCAGCAGTTTAAGAAGACAAGGAAGTGAAAAACTGTTTTTT. Its translation is CASSLRRQGSEKLFF.

CDR3 in DNA: TGTGCCAGCAGGCTATCCGGGACTAGCGGGGGGCGGTTATACAATGAGCAGTTCTTC. Amino acid sequence: CASRLSGTSGGRLYNEQFF. The rearrangement links TRBV3-1 (or the pseudogene TRBV3-2) to TRBJ2-1; the match to TRBD2 covers 15 bases. V was clipped by 6 bases and J by 4 bases; unmatched bases: 13. The CDR3 has 19 residues. Germline V gene sequence: CDR1 LGHDT, CDR2 YNNKEL (reference sequence).

The chain combines TRBV19 with TRBJ1-4; 7 positions match TRBD1. Trimming cost V 5 bases and J 5 bases; bases outside gene matches: 5. The germline gives CDR1 LNHDA, CDR2 SQIVND (reference sequence). The CDR3 runs to 14 residues. CDR3 coding DNA: TGTGCCAGTAGTGGGGGACAGCAGAATGAAAAACTGTTTTTT. Its protein is CASSGGQQNEKLFF.

This chain links TRBV19 with TRBJ2-2; no reliable D call. The CDR3 has 14 amino acids. The V end lost 1 base, the J end lost 1 base, and 4 bases lay between the germline ends. Germline V gene lookup returns CDR1 LNHDA and CDR2 SQIVND (reference sequence). The CDR3 region has the DNA TGTGCCAGTAGTATAGTTGGGAACACCGGGGAGCTGTTTTTT. The encoded protein is CASSIVGNTGELFF.

The chain combines TRBV2 with TRBJ2-5; possibly TRBD1 for D (5 bases). The CDR3 is 13 residues long. V lost 2 bases to trimming and J lost 6 bases, with 10 bases between them. The V gene's germline CDR1 is SNHLY and CDR2 FYNNEI. The CDR3, as DNA: TGTGCCAGCAGTGAAACCAGGGAACAGACCCAGTACTTC. Translating it yields CASSETREQTQYF. The whole variable domain, filled in from reference TRBV2 and TRBJ2-5, reads EPEVTQTPSHQVTQMGQEVILRCVPISNHLYFYWYRQILGQKVEFLVSFYNNEISEKSEIFDDQFSVERPDGSNFTLKIRSTKLEDSAMYFCASSETREQTQYFGPGTRLLVL.

A few counts support this clone. V gene TRBV6-5 combines with J gene TRBJ2-7, with 8 bases lining up with TRBD2. The CDR3 is 13 amino acids. CDR1 is MNHEY and CDR2 is SVGAGI in the germline V gene. V was clipped by 5 bases and J by 7 bases; unmatched bases: 7. DNA of the CDR3: TGTGCCAGCAGTCCCGGACCGGGAGGGGAGCAGTACGTC. Protein: CASSPGPGGEQYV.

This clone occurred a few times. V gene TRBV4-2 combines with J gene TRBJ1-1, with D perhaps TRBD1 (5 bases). The V gene's germline CDR1 is LGHNA and CDR2 YNFKEQ. This CDR3 has 16 residues. Trimming cost V 1 base and J 4 bases, with 16 bases left between them. The CDR3 loop is CASSQGPRRGGTEAFF. CDR3 bases: TGTGCCAGCAGCCAAGGGCCTCGAAGGGGAGGCACTGAAGCTTTCTTT.

This chain joins TRBV7-8 and TRBJ1-5; no definite D call. Germline loops: CDR1 SGHVS, CDR2 FQNEAQ. Trimming pared 2 bases from V and 0 bases from J, leaving 17 bases between. The CDR3 spans 18 residues. The CDR3 region is CASSLRPGGWDSNQPQHF. As DNA, the CDR3 is TGTGCCAGCAGCTTAAGGCCAGGCGGGTGGGATAGCAATCAGCCCCAGCATTTT.

The chain has TRBV12-5 and TRBJ2-3, with D tentatively TRBD2 (5 bases). The CDR3 consists of 16 residues. The germline CDR1 and CDR2 sequences are LGHNT and FRNRAP. Between the trimmed V and J ends, which lost 0 bases and 2 bases, there was a span of 12 bases. CDR3 in amino acids: CASGLVPGLHTDTQYF. CDR3 in DNA: TGTGCTAGTGGTTTGGTACCGGGATTACACACAGATACGCAGTATTTT.

V and J are TRBV5-1 and TRBJ2-2; 8 bases align to TRBD2. There are 16 residues in the CDR3. With 2 bases clipped from V and 4 bases from J, the junction kept 7 bases outside the gene matches. Looked up from germline, CDR1 is SGHRS and CDR2 is YFSETQ. The CDR3 DNA reads as TGCGCCAGCAGCTTTCGAGCGGGGGTTATCACCGGGGAGCTGTTTTTT. Its translation is CASSFRAGVITGELFF.

CDR3 amino acids: CASSLWTGGGGYTF. In nucleotides, the CDR3 is TGTGCCAGCAGCTTGTGGACAGGGGGCGGAGGCTACACCTTC. The chain carries TRBV5-4 and TRBJ1-2; 11 bases align to TRBD1. V was pared by 1 base and J by 8 bases, with 4 bases of the junction left unmatched. This CDR3 has 14 amino acids. Germline V gene sequence: CDR1 SGHNT, CDR2 YYREEE (reference sequence).

V and J are TRBV18 and TRBJ2-1, with 8 bases aligning to TRBD2. CDR1 and CDR2 from the germline V gene are KGHSH and LQKENI. The CDR3 is 14 residues long. Unmatched junction bases numbered 5, after V lost 3 bases and J lost 7 bases. The DNA for the CDR3 is TGTGCCAGCTCACCGCGACTAGCGAATAATGAGCAGTTCTTC. This gives the protein CASSPRLANNEQFF.

This chain uses TRBV7-3 with TRBJ2-6; 7 bases align to TRBD1. Trimming at V came to 6 bases and at J to 4 bases, leaving 6 bases not matched to a gene. This CDR3 is built from 15 residues. Per the germline V gene, CDR1 is SGHTA and CDR2 is FQGTGA. The CDR3 DNA reads TGTGCCAGCAGTCGACAGGGTACCGGGGCCAACGTCCTGACTTTC. Residues: CASSRQGTGANVLTF.

The chain is built from TRBV19 and TRBJ1-4, with D uncertain. Germline V gene lookup returns CDR1 LNHDA and CDR2 SQIVND (reference sequence). This CDR3 comprises 16 residues. Between the trimmed V and J ends, which lost 4 bases and 2 bases, there was a span of 14 bases. CDR3 amino acids: CASSSTRAGTNEKLFF. The CDR3 nucleotides read TGTGCCAGTAGTAGCACGCGGGCGGGGACTAATGAAAAACTGTTTTTT.

Only one count was recorded for this clone. The chain employs TRBV12-3 or TRBV12-4 and TRBJ1-3, with D unresolved. The V and J ends lost 6 bases and 2 bases respectively, with 8 bases between them. There are 13 residues in the CDR3. CDR3 region: CASRATTGNTIYF. The CDR3 DNA reads TGTGCCAGCAGAGCGACTACTGGAAACACCATATATTTT.

This chain uses TRBV5-1 with TRBJ1-1; D gene ambiguous. Looked up from germline, CDR1 is SGHRS and CDR2 is YFSETQ. CDR3 length: 15 amino acids. Deletions cut 4 bases from V and 6 bases from J, with 19 bases between. This CDR3 reads CASSAARSDVPEAFF. CDR3 nucleotides: TGCGCCAGCAGCGCGGCGAGGTCCGACGTCCCTGAAGCTTTCTTT. The variable domain in full, completed from reference TRBV5-1 and TRBJ1-1, reads KAGVTQTPRYLIKTRGQQVTLSCSPISGHRSVSWYQQTPGQGLQFLFEYFSETQRNKGNFPGRFSGRQFSNSRSEMNVSTLELGDSALYLCASSAARSDVPEAFFGQGTRLTVV.

The table lists this clone with a few counts. As the CDR3 is not closed by the conserved phenylalanine or tryptophan, this likely results from a read error. Because the CDR3's place on the DNA is in doubt, the DNA is left out and the CDR3 is given as listed by TCRdb. CDR3 sequence: CASSEVRGTARSS. The chain employs TRBV6-1 and TRBJ1-1; TRBD1 is taken as the D call from the table, unchecked against the DNA. The CDR3 contains 13 residues when both ends are counted. CDR1 is MNHNS and CDR2 is SASEGT in the germline V gene.

The V gene is TRBV6-5, the J gene TRBJ1-1; TRBD1 might be the D (5 bases). This CDR3 has 12 residues. Trimming pared 5 bases from V and 4 bases from J, leaving 8 bases between. Germline CDR1 and CDR2: MNHEY and SVGAGI. Written as DNA, the CDR3 is TGTGCCAGCAGTCCCCAGGGCACTGAAGCTTTCTTT. This translates into CASSPQGTEAFF.

The sample holds one count of this clone. The rearrangement joins TRBV24-1 to TRBJ2-1; 10 nucleotides agree with TRBD1. In germline, CDR1 is KGHDR, CDR2 SFDVKD. J lost 4 bases, V lost 4 bases, and 6 bases had no gene match. The CDR3 has 16 residues. This CDR3 is CATSDPDRGLYNEQFF. The CDR3 nucleotides read TGTGCCACCAGTGACCCTGACAGGGGGCTATACAATGAGCAGTTCTTC.

The V call is TRBV5-5, the J call TRBJ1-5; no reliable D call. The V and J ends lost 0 bases and 3 bases respectively, with 10 bases between them. The CDR3 has 15 residues. Germline CDR1 is SGHKS and CDR2 is YYEKEE (reference sequence). The CDR3 DNA sequence: TGTGCCAGCAGCTTGGCAGTTACGTCCAATCAGCCCCAGCATTTT. Translation gives CASSLAVTSNQPQHF.

V and J are TRBV7-2 and TRBJ1-2, with unresolved D. Germline values: CDR1 SGHTA, CDR2 FQGNSA. V dropped 5 bases and J dropped 0 bases, with 10 bases sitting between them. The CDR3 loop spans 14 amino acids. The CDR3 DNA reads as TGTGCCAGCAGCCTCGAGACAACTAACTATGGCTACACCTTC. The encoded protein is CASSLETTNYGYTF.

Here the CDR3 DNA reads TGTGCCAGCAGTCACAGCGGTATTCAGTACTTC. Translation: CASSHSGIQYF. V and J are TRBV12-3 or TRBV12-4 and TRBJ2-4, with D tentatively TRBD2 (5 bases). The CDR3 extends over 11 amino acids. V dropped 5 bases and J dropped 10 bases, with 9 bases sitting between them.

The V and J genes are TRBV24-1 and TRBJ2-1, with 8 bases identical to TRBD1. This CDR3 spans 16 amino acids. With 3 bases clipped from V and 4 bases from J, the junction kept 7 bases outside the gene matches. Germline V lookup: CDR1 KGHDR, CDR2 SFDVKD. The CDR3 spells CATSDAGTGLYNEQFF. The CDR3 DNA follows: TGTGCCACCAGTGATGCCGGGACAGGCCTTTACAATGAGCAGTTCTTC.

J is TRBJ1-2 and V is TRBV6-4; D call uncertain. Trimming pared 2 bases from V and 6 bases from J, leaving 19 bases between. The CDR3 spans 16 residues. Germline V lookup: CDR1 MRHNA, CDR2 SNTAGT. The DNA for the CDR3 is TGTGCCAGCAGTGACACACCCCAGGCTTTTGCGAATGGCTACACCTTC. Its protein product is CASSDTPQAFANGYTF.

The chain recombines TRBV6-6 with TRBJ1-2; a weak D match, TRBD1 (6 bases). Germline V gives CDR1 MNHNY, CDR2 SVGAGI (reference sequence). The CDR3 extends over 14 amino acids. V shed 2 bases and J shed 3 bases, with 10 bases lying between them. CDR3 loop: CASSYQGGDYGYTF. CDR3 sequence (DNA): TGTGCCAGCAGTTACCAAGGGGGAGACTATGGCTACACCTTC.